The 24 T cell receptor beta chains in this list originate from one sample, sequenced in a study of shared clonotypes between healthy human individuals. Sequencing used immunoSEQ multiplex PCR; TCRdb keeps in-frame clones, though not all of them. Seen here are 110,000 or so clones, approximately 70% observed once, and the top ten hold about 22%. The sample taken for sequencing was memory CD8+ T cells sorted from blood. Subset denoted: CD45RO+ cells pooled with CCR7-negative TemRA cells. The receptors derive from a young woman in good health.

This rearrangement joins TRBV7-9 to TRBJ1-1; 8 positions match TRBD1. J was trimmed by 5 bases and V by 1 base; bases with no gene match: 3. Germline CDR1 reads SEHNR; CDR2 reads FQNEAQ (reference sequence). The CDR3 has 14 residues. DNA of the CDR3: TGTGCCAGCAGCTTAGTTGACAGGGGAACTGAAGCTTTCTTT. This translates into CASSLVDRGTEAFF.

The CDR3 DNA follows: TGTGCCAGCAGCTCGGGTTCGACGGCGAGTAGGTACAATGAGCAGTTCTTC. Residues: CASSSGSTASRYNEQFF. V and J are TRBV5-5 and TRBJ2-1; D gene ambiguous. The CDR3 runs to 17 residues. CDR1 is SGHKS and CDR2 is YYEKEE in the germline V gene (reference sequence). Trimming removed 3 bases from V and 4 bases from J, with 20 bases in between.

The J gene is TRBJ2-2, the V gene TRBV29-1, with D perhaps matching TRBD1 (5 bases). Germline assignment: CDR1 SQVTM and CDR2 ANQGSEA. The CDR3 totals 14 residues. Trimming stripped 6 bases from V and 0 bases from J, with 11 bases between. The CDR3 region is CSVGGHANTGELFF. The CDR3 DNA reads TGCAGCGTGGGTGGACACGCGAACACCGGGGAGCTGTTTTTT.

The V and J genes are TRBV6-6 and TRBJ2-3; a weak D match, TRBD2 (5 bases). This CDR3 is 15 amino acids long. The V end lost 1 base, the J end lost 0 bases, and 8 bases lay between the germline ends. The germline gives CDR1 MNHNY, CDR2 SVGAGI (reference sequence). CDR3 nucleotides: TGTGCCAGCAGTTACTACCGGACTAGCACAGATACGCAGTATTTT. It encodes CASSYYRTSTDTQYF.

The chain combines TRBV5-5 with TRBJ1-4; D may be TRBD1 (5 bases). Germline loops: CDR1 SGHKS, CDR2 YYEKEE (reference sequence). Trimming took off 3 bases at V and 7 bases at J, with 16 bases between the two ends. The CDR3 loop spans 15 amino acids. The CDR3 loop reads CASSSGEGYGEKLFF. In DNA form, the CDR3 reads TGTGCCAGCAGCTCGGGTGAGGGGTATGGTGAAAAACTGTTTTTT.

By sample fraction, this clone is medium-sized. The genes are TRBV29-1 and TRBJ2-7; D is perhaps TRBD1 (5 bases). The germline V gene encodes CDR1 SQVTM and CDR2 ANQGSEA. The CDR3 covers 13 residues. Trimming took off 3 bases at V and 5 bases at J, with 14 bases between the two ends. The chain's CDR3 is CSVDHEAGNEQYF. DNA of the CDR3: TGCAGCGTTGATCACGAGGCAGGGAACGAGCAGTACTTC.

V and J are TRBV29-1 and TRBJ2-3, with TRBD1 identical over 9 bases. The CDR3 is made up of 14 amino acids. Germline lookup yields CDR1 SQVTM and CDR2 ANQGSEA. The V gene end was trimmed by 6 bases and the J gene end by 3 bases; junction bases not matched to a gene: 7. This CDR3 is CSVRRGQGTDTQYF. The CDR3 DNA reads TGCAGCGTACGACGCGGACAGGGGACAGATACGCAGTATTTT.

This chain connects TRBV27 to TRBJ1-1; D is ambiguous. CDR1 and CDR2 (germline): MNHEY, SMNVEV (reference sequence). V lost 6 bases to trimming and J lost 3 bases, with 17 bases between them. CDR3 length: 15 amino acids. CDR3 sequence reads: CASRPGGSEDTEAFF. CDR3 coding DNA: TGTGCCAGCAGACCCGGTGGGTCCGAAGACACTGAAGCTTTCTTT.

This rearrangement joins TRBV5-1 to TRBJ1-2; D ambiguous. The germline V gene has CDR1 SGHRS and CDR2 YFSETQ. Trimming left V 2 bases short and J 5 bases short, with 16 bases between. The CDR3 is 15 amino acids. CDR3 residues: CASSFGLSAYYGYTF. DNA of the CDR3: TGCGCCAGCAGCTTTGGACTATCCGCCTATTATGGCTACACCTTC.

This clone has a count of ten or more. V and J are TRBV5-8 and TRBJ2-5; TRBD1 is a possible D gene (6 bases). There are 13 residues in the CDR3. From germline, CDR1 is SGHTS and CDR2 YDEGEE. Trimming cost V 4 bases and J 4 bases, with 11 bases left between them. CDR3 nucleotide sequence: TGTGCCAGCAGCCACCAGGGGTCAGAGACCCAGTACTTC. Amino acid sequence: CASSHQGSETQYF.

The V and J genes are TRBV19 and TRBJ1-1, with D unresolved. This CDR3 is built from 14 residues. Germline assignment: CDR1 LNHDA and CDR2 SQIVND (reference sequence). V was trimmed by 3 bases and J by 5 bases, leaving 13 bases between them. The CDR3 nucleotides read TGTGCCAGTAGTATCGGTCCCACGGTGACTGAAGCTTTCTTT. Its translation: CASSIGPTVTEAFF. The full variable domain, in which reference TRBV19 and TRBJ1-1 provide the parts outside the CDR3, is DGGITQSPKYLFRKEGQNVTLSCEQNLNHDAMYWYRQDPGQGLRLIYYSQIVNDFQKGDIAEGYSVSREKKESFPLTVTSAQKNPTAFYLCASSIGPTVTEAFFGQGTRLTVV.

V usage is TRBV28 and J usage is TRBJ2-1; TRBD1 matches at 11 bases. The CDR3 runs to 15 residues. Trimming took 6 bases from V and 8 from J; bases not matched to a gene: 9. The germline gives CDR1 MDHEN, CDR2 SYDVKM. The CDR3 here is CASRSGQGAFDEQFF. The DNA for the CDR3 is TGTGCCAGCAGATCCGGACAGGGGGCTTTCGATGAGCAGTTCTTC.

This clone has only a few counts. The J gene is TRBJ1-2, the V gene TRBV2; a weak D match, TRBD1 (6 bases). The germline gives CDR1 SNHLY, CDR2 FYNNEI. Trimming left V 2 bases short and J 8 bases short, with 12 bases between. The CDR3 consists of 13 residues. The CDR3 region is CASSERTDRGYTF. In nucleotides, the CDR3 is TGTGCCAGCAGTGAAAGGACAGACAGGGGCTACACCTTC.

The CDR3 region is CASSYKSRGQDYEQYF. DNA for the CDR3: TGTGCCAGCAGTTACAAATCTAGAGGACAGGACTACGAGCAGTACTTC. The V and J genes are TRBV6-6 and TRBJ2-7; 7 positions match TRBD1. The CDR3 is made up of 16 amino acids. Germline CDR1 reads MNHNY; CDR2 reads SVGAGI (reference sequence). The V segment lost 2 bases and the J segment 3 bases; nucleotides outside the gene matches: 10.

This clone was picked up one time. CDR3 region: CASSSGPRGAGNTIYF. CDR3 coding DNA: TGTGCCAGCAGCTCGGGACCCAGAGGAGCTGGAAACACCATATATTTT. This chain uses TRBV7-8 with TRBJ1-3; D might be TRBD1 (5 bases). The V end was cut by 4 bases, the J end by 2 bases, with 15 bases between. The CDR3 is 16 residues long. The germline CDR1 and CDR2 sequences are SGHVS and FQNEAQ. The variable domain in full, with the rest retrieved from reference TRBV7-8 and TRBJ1-3, is GAGVSQSPRYKVAKRGQDVALRCDPISGHVSLFWYQQALGQGPEFLTYFQNEAQLDKSGLPSDRFFAERPEGSVSTLKIQRTQQEDSAVYLCASSSGPRGAGNTIYFGEGSWLTVV.

This chain uses TRBV7-9 with TRBJ2-7; TRBD2 matches 9 bases. CDR3 length: 16 residues. Germline V gene sequence: CDR1 SEHNR, CDR2 FQNEAQ (reference sequence). Germline trimming cut 8 bases from V and 1 base from J; bases unmatched to any gene: 12. The CDR3 nucleotides read TGTGCCAGCGAGGTGTGGGCTAGCGGGAAATCCTACGAGCAGTACTTC. Its translation: CASEVWASGKSYEQYF.

This rearrangement joins TRBV7-8 to TRBJ2-7; 7 bases match TRBD1. The CDR3 runs 13 residues. The germline gives CDR1 SGHVS, CDR2 FQNEAQ. The V gene end was trimmed by 8 bases and the J gene end by 2 bases; junction bases not matched to a gene: 6. CDR3 coding DNA: TGTGCCAGCTGCAGGACAGGAACCTACGAGCAGTACTTC. This codes for CASCRTGTYEQYF.

The chain uses TRBV4-2 and TRBJ2-1; no firm D call. The germline CDR1 and CDR2 sequences are LGHNA and YNFKEQ. This CDR3 has 13 amino acids. Trimming took 4 bases from V and 4 from J, leaving 8 bases between them. The CDR3 spells CASSPIGYNEQFF. The CDR3 DNA reads TGTGCCAGCAGCCCCATCGGGTACAATGAGCAGTTCTTC.

This chain connects TRBV7-9 to TRBJ2-1; weak D call: TRBD2 (6 bases). The CDR3 loop spans 13 amino acids. In germline, CDR1 is SEHNR, CDR2 FQNEAQ (reference sequence). V was clipped by 5 bases and J by 7 bases, with 12 bases between them. The CDR3 DNA sequence: TGTGCCAGCAGCCAGGGACTCCTTAATGAGCAGTTCTTC. Its translation: CASSQGLLNEQFF.

The V call is TRBV28, the J call TRBJ2-7; D might be TRBD1 or TRBD2, each matching 5 bases. The V gene lost 3 bases and the J gene lost 0 bases, with 15 bases spanning the gap. The length of the CDR3 is 16 residues. CDR1 and CDR2 from the germline V gene are MDHEN and SYDVKM. The CDR3 here is CASSLPGTASSYEQYF. The CDR3 DNA sequence: TGTGCCAGCAGTTTGCCCGGGACCGCCAGCTCCTACGAGCAGTACTTC.

The CDR3 here is CASSETVGQVYGYTF. The CDR3 DNA reads TGTGCCAGCAGTGAAACGGTCGGACAGGTCTATGGCTACACCTTC. J is TRBJ1-2 and V is TRBV6-1; 7 bases are shared with TRBD1. Losses at the gene ends were 2 bases for V and 4 bases for J; bases not matched to a gene: 7. CDR1 and CDR2 (germline): MNHNS, SASEGT. The CDR3 runs 15 residues.

This clone has a single count. Other DNA sequences in this sample translate to the same CDR3. J is TRBJ1-5 and V is TRBV5-6; a possible D gene is TRBD1 (5 bases). With 0 bases removed from V and 7 bases from J, the gap between germline ends came to 8 bases. CDR3 length equals 13 residues. Germline V gives CDR1 SGHDT, CDR2 YYEEEE. The CDR3 nucleotides are TGTGCCAGCAGCTTGGCAGGGAACCAGCCCCAGCATTTT. Its translation: CASSLAGNQPQHF.

This clone was detected once. The rearrangement links TRBV28 to TRBJ2-3, with 7 bases lining up with TRBD2. CDR3 length: 16 residues. CDR1 and CDR2 (germline): MDHEN, SYDVKM. The J segment lost 5 bases and the V segment lost 1 base, leaving 9 bases of the junction unmatched. CDR3 nucleotide sequence: TGTGCCAGCAGTTTATCAGGGCGGGAGTCAATAGATACGCAGTATTTT. Translating gives CASSLSGRESIDTQYF.

J is TRBJ2-1 and V is TRBV25-1; a possible D gene is TRBD2 (5 bases). This CDR3 is built from 14 residues. Looked up from germline, CDR1 is MGHDK and CDR2 is SYGVNS. V lost 1 base and J 6 bases, leaving 10 bases between the germline ends. The CDR3 DNA is TGTGCCAGCAGTGAATGTCTAGCCTGCAATGAGCAGTTCTTC. Protein sequence: CASSECLACNEQFF.